This T cell receptor beta chain was obtained from a study of OX40 agonist ivuxolimab in advanced cancers. Study information: With a range of roughly 20 to 80, age averaged roughly 61 years, and 75% to 90% were male.

Notes on this clone: Its cognate antigen is unknown.

Only in-frame clones appear in the TCRdb table, and some are missing; sequencing was by immunoSEQ multiplex PCR. The sample holds tens of thousands of clones, about four fifths seen once. Study observations and caveats: Clonal expansion was among the lowest in partial responders at 0.1-3.0 mg/kg, especially CD8+. Expanded clones were, on average, more numerous among CD8+ T cells than CD4+.

Peripheral blood came from all dose cohorts at three timepoints. This receptor was taken from an adult with an advanced solid tumor such as melanoma, head and neck, liver or kidney cancer. The source material was CD4+ or CD8+ T cells sorted from blood, sampled in a trial of the OX40 agonist ivuxolimab.

The CDR3 DNA is TGTGCCAGCAGCCCGACTTTCTACAATGAGCAGTTCTTC. Translating gives CASSPTFYNEQFF. The V gene is TRBV7-9, the J gene TRBJ2-1, with no clear D. V was clipped by 5 bases and J by 3 bases, with 8 bases between them. The length of the CDR3 is 13 residues. Germline CDR1 and CDR2: SEHNR and FQNEAQ (reference sequence).